The following is a TCR beta chain sequence with its context. The data derive from a study of blood T cell repertoires in COVID-19. Overall study context: The samples span acute and convalescent COVID-19 from the United States, Italy and Spain. Sample material is recorded as cDNA or gDNA derived from T cells, B-cell-depleted T cells, or PBMCs.

Produced via immunoSEQ multiplex PCR; TCRdb's table is partial and in-frame only. Of 100,000 to 150,000 clones listed, more than 70% are singletons. With 3 bases removed from V and 7 bases from J, the gap between germline ends came to 15 bases. CDR3 length: 14 amino acids. In germline, CDR1 is KGHSH, CDR2 LQKENI. This clonotype originated in a man at least 80 years old with active or convalescent COVID-19. The sequencing input was peripheral blood. The V call is TRBV18, the J call TRBJ1-2; D remains unclear. CDR3 sequence reads: CASSPSGGFGGYTF. The DNA for the CDR3 is TGTGCCAGCTCACCCAGCGGCGGGTTCGGTGGCTACACCTTC. The full variable domain, with the rest looked up from reference TRBV18 and TRBJ1-2, is NAGVMQNPRHLVRRRGQEARLRCSPMKGHSHVYWYRQLPEEGLKFMVYLQKENIIDESGMPKERFSAEFPKEGPSILRIQQVVRGDSAAYFCASSPSGGFGGYTFGSGTRLTVV.